This T cell receptor (beta chain) was captured by sequencing in a study of graft-versus-host responses after intestinal transplantation. Study information: Uniformly, recipients were administered anti-thymocyte globulin induction with subsequent tacrolimus and steroids for around 3 years.

This CDR3 region has 12 residues. V was clipped by 5 bases and J by 4 bases; unmatched bases: 4. Germline V CDR1 and CDR2: SQVTM, ANQGSEA. Using immunoSEQ multiplex PCR, the repertoire was profiled, and TCRdb retains in-frame clones only, with some absent. The sample has some 100,000 clones, 87% seen once. General study results and limits: Recipient bone marrow held GvH clones, some seen earlier in ileum or blood. Patients who carried graft-donor T cell macrochimerism also had high graft-versus-host to host-versus-graft clonal ratios in their allografts.

To note about this clone: Antigen unknown.

The chain has TRBV29-1 and TRBJ1-2; 7 bases align to TRBD1. The input for sequencing was unstimulated CD4+ T cells sorted from spleen or lymph node cells, taken before transplant. The source is a human donor who was the organ donor for an intestinal transplant. In DNA, the CDR3 is TGCAGCGTTTACAGGGGCTCCTATGGCTACACCTTC. Residues: CSVYRGSYGYTF.